The 10 T cell receptor beta chains below all came from one sample that was sequenced in a study of siplizumab effects on memory and regulatory T cells. Here immunoSEQ multiplex PCR was the method, and the copy in TCRdb shows in-frame clones only, minus some. The sample has 100,000 or so clones, 90% to 95% seen once. The material sequenced was Tregs sorted from blood. These receptors were collected from a human donor in good health.

The chain combines TRBV5-1 with TRBJ2-1; D uncertain. This CDR3 comprises 11 residues. The V gene's germline CDR1 is SGHRS and CDR2 YFSETQ. V gave up 7 bases and J gave up 8 bases, with 10 bases separating them. The CDR3 protein is CASAIGDEQFF. The CDR3 DNA follows: TGCGCCAGCGCAATTGGGGATGAGCAGTTCTTC.

The gene calls are TRBV2 and TRBJ1-1; TRBD1 matches at 7 bases. Germline CDR1 SNHLY, CDR2 FYNNEI. The CDR3 contains 13 residues. J lost 6 bases, V lost 8 bases, and 9 bases had no gene match. The DNA for the CDR3 is TGTGCCAGCCAGGGGGGTGGCAGGGCTGAAGCTTTCTTT. This sequence encodes CASQGGGRAEAFF.

This sequence joins TRBV11-2 and TRBJ2-1; 7 bases match TRBD1. This CDR3 region has 12 residues. V was clipped by 4 bases and J by 7 bases; unmatched bases: 1. Germline CDR1 is SGHAT and CDR2 is FQNNGV. The CDR3 loop reads CASSSTGNEQFF. CDR3 coding DNA: TGTGCCAGCAGCTCGACAGGGAATGAGCAGTTCTTC.

The sample holds one count of this clone. The chain joins TRBV5-1 to TRBJ1-1; TRBD1 matches at 11 bases. This CDR3 comprises 16 residues. From germline, CDR1 is SGHRS and CDR2 YFSETQ. V was clipped by 3 bases and J by 0 bases; unmatched bases: 4. The CDR3 DNA follows: TGCGCCAGCAGCTGGGACAGGGGGGCCATGAACACTGAAGCTTTCTTT. Its protein is CASSWDRGAMNTEAFF.

The V and J genes are TRBV27 and TRBJ1-1, with D unresolved. CDR3 length: 11 residues. Germline V gene data show CDR1 as MNHEY and CDR2 as SMNVEV (reference sequence). V lost 2 bases to trimming and J lost 6 bases, with 4 bases between them. DNA for the CDR3: TGTGCCAGCAGTTTAGGCCCTGAAGCTTTCTTT. This encodes CASSLGPEAFF.

This chain joins TRBV5-5 and TRBJ2-1; tentative D call: TRBD2 (6 bases). Trimming cost V 0 bases and J 2 bases, with 9 bases left between them. CDR1 is SGHKS, CDR2 YYEKEE, per germline (reference sequence). The CDR3 length is 15 residues. CDR3 loop: CASSLGAGTYNEQFF. Written as DNA, the CDR3 is TGTGCCAGCAGCTTGGGAGCGGGCACCTACAATGAGCAGTTCTTC.

V and J are TRBV5-1 and TRBJ1-4; 9 bases are a match to TRBD1. V trimming: 4 bases; J trimming: 5 bases; junction bases outside the gene matches: 15. In germline, CDR1 is SGHRS, CDR2 YFSETQ. The CDR3 has 18 amino acids. The CDR3 here is CASSQGQGSSGLNEKLFF. CDR3 nucleotide sequence: TGCGCCAGCAGCCAAGGACAGGGGTCATCTGGGTTGAATGAAAAACTGTTTTTT.

The chain joins TRBV20-1 to TRBJ1-5; unclear D gene. The V end was cut by 1 base, the J end by 6 bases, with 4 bases between. Germline loops: CDR1 DFQATT, CDR2 SNEGSKA (reference sequence). The length of the CDR3 is 11 residues. The CDR3 DNA follows: TGCAGTGCTAGAGTATCTCAGCCCCAGCATTTT. This translates into CSARVSQPQHF.

This clone occurred once. J is TRBJ1-1 and V is TRBV7-2; D is undetermined. CDR3 length equals 14 residues. CDR1 and CDR2 from the germline V gene are SGHTA and FQGNSA. V lost 4 bases and J 7 bases, leaving 16 bases between the germline ends. The CDR3 DNA is TGTGCCAGCAGCTGGGCCGGTCGGGCCCGTGAAGCTTTCTTT. It specifies CASSWAGRAREAFF.

J is TRBJ1-1 and V is TRBV5-1; D remains unclear. Germline V lookup: CDR1 SGHRS, CDR2 YFSETQ. The CDR3 covers 14 residues. Trimming took 2 bases from V and 1 from J, leaving 9 bases between them. The DNA of the CDR3 is TGCGCCAGCAGCTTTCTGGGTGGGAACACTGAAGCTTTCTTT. This translates into CASSFLGGNTEAFF.